Each of the 20 T cell receptor beta chains below was sequenced from the same sample in a study of identifying expanded T cells in peripheral blood. Clones were sequenced by immunoSEQ multiplex PCR, and TCRdb holds only the in-frame ones, with some missing. Here the sample spans approximately 130,000 clones, less than 90% being singletons. Source material: blood. The receptors derive from a person aged 18-70 years in good health.

The rearrangement uses TRBV27 and TRBJ2-3; the match to TRBD1 covers 9 bases. V lost 6 bases, J lost 0 bases, and 16 bases stayed unmatched. The germline gives CDR1 MNHEY, CDR2 SMNVEV (reference sequence). CDR3 size: 19 residues. CDR3 sequence (DNA): TGTGCCAGCAGCCTCACTAAAGGGGACAGGGAGACTAGCACAGATACGCAGTATTTT. Translating gives CASSLTKGDRETSTDTQYF.

V gene TRBV11-2 combines with J gene TRBJ2-1, with D possibly called TRBD1 or TRBD2 (6 bases each). V was clipped by 7 bases and J by 0 bases, with 16 bases between them. CDR3 length equals 16 residues. The germline gives CDR1 SGHAT, CDR2 FQNNGV. CDR3 protein: CASKVRRGDSYNEQFF. The CDR3 bases are TGTGCCAGCAAAGTGCGTAGGGGGGACTCCTACAATGAGCAGTTCTTC. Full variable domain (remainder filled in from reference TRBV11-2 and TRBJ2-1): EAGVAQSPRYKIIEKRQSVAFWCNPISGHATLYWYQQILGQGPKLLIQFQNNGVVDDSQLPKDRFSAERLKGVDSTLKIQPAKLEDSAVYLCASKVRRGDSYNEQFFGPGTRLTVL.

The chain has TRBV29-1 and TRBJ2-3; 10 nucleotides line up with TRBD2. V gave up 1 base and J gave up 3 bases; unmatched junction bases: 10. There are 17 residues in the CDR3. From germline, CDR1 is SQVTM and CDR2 ANQGSEA. CDR3 residues: CSVEGAGGLSGTDTQYF. For the CDR3, the DNA is TGCAGCGTTGAAGGAGCGGGGGGGCTCTCGGGTACAGATACGCAGTATTTT.

V usage is TRBV7-6 and J usage is TRBJ2-7, with 9 bases that match TRBD2. The CDR3 runs 16 residues. V shed 7 bases and J 7 bases; nucleotides not matched to a gene: 17. Germline V CDR1 and CDR2: SGHVS, FNYEAQ. The CDR3 sequence: CASTPRLLAGIGEQYF. In nucleotides, the CDR3 is TGTGCCAGCACCCCCCGCCTGCTAGCGGGAATAGGGGAGCAGTACTTC.

The CDR3 coding sequence is TGTGCCAGCTCTCGGAGGGACAACACCGGGGAGCTGTTTTTT. This sequence encodes CASSRRDNTGELFF. V is TRBV18 and J is TRBJ2-2; tentative D call: TRBD2 (6 bases). The CDR3 runs to 14 residues. V was shortened by 6 bases and J by 2 bases, with 10 bases between the two germline ends. Per the germline V gene, CDR1 is KGHSH and CDR2 is LQKENI.

This sequence joins TRBV6-6 and TRBJ2-1; D is uncertain. CDR3 length equals 14 residues. Germline V gives CDR1 MNHNY, CDR2 SVGAGI (reference sequence). Between the trimmed V and J ends, which lost 0 bases and 9 bases, there was a span of 12 bases. The CDR3 region has the DNA TGTGCCAGCAGTTACTCCGAGCGAACGTTTGAGCAGTTCTTC. The encoded protein is CASSYSERTFEQFF.

The chain couples TRBV5-4 to TRBJ2-7; perhaps TRBD1 as D (6 bases). The CDR3 runs to 13 residues. In germline, CDR1 is SGHNT, CDR2 YYREEE (reference sequence). V was clipped by 10 bases and J by 0 bases, with 14 bases between them. CDR3 bases: TGTGCCGGGAACACAGGGAACTCCTACGAGCAGTACTTC. Amino acid sequence: CAGNTGNSYEQYF.

The chain joins TRBV14 to TRBJ1-3; perhaps TRBD1 as D (6 bases). This CDR3 spans 15 amino acids. The V gene's germline CDR1 is SGHDN and CDR2 FVKESK. Trimming left V 1 base short and J 1 base short, with 8 bases between. CDR3 sequence reads: CASSQAGVSGNTIYF. CDR3 sequence (DNA): TGTGCCAGCAGCCAAGCAGGGGTTTCTGGAAACACCATATATTTT. Full variable domain (remainder filled in from reference TRBV14 and TRBJ1-3): EAGVTQFPSHSVIEKGQTVTLRCDPISGHDNLYWYRRVMGKEIKFLLHFVKESKQDESGMPNNRFLAERTGGTYSTLKVQPAELEDSGVYFCASSQAGVSGNTIYFGEGSWLTVV.

CDR3 loop: CASKGARDYEQFF. The CDR3, as DNA: TGTGCCAGTAAGGGGGCGAGGGATTATGAGCAGTTCTTC. This rearrangement joins TRBV19 to TRBJ2-1; TRBD1 matches 7 bases. The ends lost 7 bases at V and 8 bases at J; junction bases unmatched: 8. The CDR3 runs to 13 residues. Germline CDR1 and CDR2: LNHDA and SQIVND (reference sequence).

The V call is TRBV20-1, the J call TRBJ2-7; D call uncertain. V was shortened by 2 bases and J by 6 bases, with 5 bases between the two germline ends. CDR1 is DFQATT, CDR2 SNEGSKA, per germline (reference sequence). The CDR3 runs 10 residues. CDR3 amino acids: CSARNPEQYF. The CDR3, as DNA: TGCAGTGCTAGAAACCCCGAGCAGTACTTC.

In this sample, this clone turned up many times. V and J are TRBV16 and TRBJ1-5; 7 nucleotides line up with TRBD1. The ends lost 4 bases at V and 4 bases at J; junction bases unmatched: 7. Germline CDR1 is KGHSY and CDR2 is FQNENV. CDR3 size: 15 residues. This CDR3 is CASSPTGQYNQPQHF. The CDR3 nucleotides read TGTGCCAGCAGCCCGACGGGACAGTATAATCAGCCCCAGCATTTT. The full variable domain, completed using reference TRBV16 and TRBJ1-5, is GEEVAQTPKHLVRGEGQKAKLYCAPIKGHSYVFWYQQVLKNEFKFLISFQNENVFDETGMPKERFSAKCLPNSPCSLEIQATKLEDSAVYFCASSPTGQYNQPQHFGDGTRLSIL.

This rearrangement joins TRBV11-2 to TRBJ2-3; the D is unclear. CDR3 length: 13 amino acids. Deletions cut 3 bases from V and 2 bases from J, with 6 bases between. Germline CDR1 is SGHAT and CDR2 is FQNNGV. The CDR3 here is CASSFGPTDTQYF. As DNA, the CDR3 is TGTGCCAGCAGCTTCGGCCCCACAGATACGCAGTATTTT.

The chain uses TRBV6-1 and TRBJ2-7, with TRBD1 matching over 7 bases. The CDR3 extends over 20 amino acids. The germline CDR1 and CDR2 sequences are MNHNS and SASEGT. Germline trimming cut 2 bases from V and 0 bases from J; bases unmatched to any gene: 19. CDR3 protein: CASSEPAGTANTRSSYEQYF. CDR3 DNA: TGTGCCAGCAGTGAACCAGCCGGGACAGCGAACACAAGGAGCTCCTACGAGCAGTACTTC.

This sequence joins TRBV7-9 and TRBJ2-3; D is ambiguous. V dropped 4 bases and J dropped 5 bases, with 7 bases sitting between them. The CDR3 has 12 residues. In germline, CDR1 is SEHNR, CDR2 FQNEAQ (reference sequence). This CDR3 reads CASSSVEDTQYF. The CDR3, as DNA: TGTGCCAGCAGCTCTGTAGAAGATACGCAGTATTTT.

This chain links TRBV6-5 with TRBJ2-7; 8 nucleotides align to TRBD2. Per the germline V gene, CDR1 is MNHEY and CDR2 is SVGAGI. There are 14 residues in the CDR3. Trimming removed 7 bases from V and 4 bases from J; junction bases left unmatched: 9. Here the CDR3 DNA reads TGTGCCAGCAACCTCGGGACTAGAAATTACGAGCAGTACTTC. This encodes CASNLGTRNYEQYF.

The CDR3 nucleotides read TGTGCCAGCACCGAGAGGGCCGTCAGTGAGCAGTTCTTC. Translation gives CASTERAVSEQFF. The chain links TRBV7-2 to TRBJ2-1, with a weak D call TRBD2 (5 bases). The germline gives CDR1 SGHTA, CDR2 FQGNSA. Between the trimmed V and J ends, which lost 7 bases and 9 bases, there was a span of 16 bases. The length of the CDR3 is 13 residues.

J is TRBJ1-1 and V is TRBV14; 11 bases are a match to TRBD1. Germline assignment: CDR1 SGHDN and CDR2 FVKESK. Trimming took 2 bases from V and 0 from J; bases not matched to a gene: 8. This CDR3 comprises 18 residues. CDR3 amino acids: CASSQRGQGARMNTEAFF. CDR3 in DNA: TGTGCCAGCAGCCAACGTGGACAGGGGGCCAGAATGAACACTGAAGCTTTCTTT.

The chain combines TRBV6-6 with TRBJ2-3; 10 positions agree with TRBD2. The germline V gene encodes CDR1 MNHNY and CDR2 SVGAGI (reference sequence). Unmatched junction bases numbered 2, after V lost 5 bases and J lost 0 bases. The CDR3 sequence is 15 residues long. The CDR3 coding sequence is TGTGCCAGCAGTCCACTAGCGGGAAGCACAGATACGCAGTATTTT. Protein product: CASSPLAGSTDTQYF.

The J gene is TRBJ2-5, the V gene TRBV4-1; TRBD1 matches at 11 bases. The germline gives CDR1 MGHRA, CDR2 YSYEKL. The CDR3 is 16 amino acids. V dropped 2 bases and J dropped 1; count of bases not matched to a gene: 3. The CDR3 reads CASSQWTGGSQETQYF. For the CDR3, the DNA is TGCGCCAGCAGCCAATGGACAGGGGGCAGCCAAGAGACCCAGTACTTC.

The rearrangement joins TRBV9 to TRBJ1-2, with TRBD1 identical over 7 bases. Unmatched junction bases numbered 7, after V lost 0 bases and J lost 8 bases. Germline V gives CDR1 SGDLS, CDR2 YYNGEE. The length of the CDR3 is 14 residues. CDR3 protein: CASSVGGGGRGYTF. As DNA, the CDR3 is TGTGCCAGCAGCGTAGGTGGAGGGGGCAGAGGCTACACCTTC.